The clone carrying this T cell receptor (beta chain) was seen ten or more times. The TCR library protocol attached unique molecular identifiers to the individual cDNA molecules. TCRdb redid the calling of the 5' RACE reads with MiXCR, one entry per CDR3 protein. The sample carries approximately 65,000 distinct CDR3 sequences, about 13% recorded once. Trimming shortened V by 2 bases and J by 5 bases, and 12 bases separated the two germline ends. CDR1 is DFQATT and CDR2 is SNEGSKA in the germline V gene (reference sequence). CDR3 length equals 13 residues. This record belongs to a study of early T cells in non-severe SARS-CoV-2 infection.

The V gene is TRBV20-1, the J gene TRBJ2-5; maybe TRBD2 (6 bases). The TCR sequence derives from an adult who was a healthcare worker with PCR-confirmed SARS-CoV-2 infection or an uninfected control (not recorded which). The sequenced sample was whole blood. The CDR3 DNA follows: TGCAGTGCTAGACCCGGGGGTTGGGAGACCCAGTACTTC. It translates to CSARPGGWETQYF.